These 32 T cell receptor beta chains share one sample of origin, sequenced in a study of blood T cell repertoires in COVID-19. This table comes from immunoSEQ multiplex PCR, and its TCRdb copy is limited to in-frame clones, with some not included. The sample consists of approximately 330,000 clones, about 87% of them appearing once. The sequenced material came from peripheral blood. The receptor set was obtained from a man aged 25-40 years with COVID-19, enrolled during active disease.

DNA of the CDR3: TGTGCCAGCAGCGCGGTTTCGGGGGGTGATACGCAGTATTTT. Protein sequence: CASSAVSGGDTQYF. The chain has TRBV9 and TRBJ2-3; 7 positions match TRBD2. CDR3 size: 14 residues. V shed 3 bases, J shed 6 bases, and the junction held 7 bases outside the gene matches. Looked up from germline, CDR1 is SGDLS and CDR2 is YYNGEE.

The CDR3 DNA is TGTGCCAGCAGCTTAGGACAGGGTGGCTATGGCTACACCTTC. Translating it yields CASSLGQGGYGYTF. V and J are TRBV7-9 and TRBJ1-2; 7 positions match TRBD1. The CDR3 totals 14 residues. V shed 1 base and J 4 bases; nucleotides not matched to a gene: 3. Germline-derived CDR1 and CDR2 are SEHNR and FQNEAQ (reference sequence).

This clone came up once. The chain employs TRBV5-4 and TRBJ2-3; the match to TRBD1 covers 11 bases. Germline values: CDR1 SGHNT, CDR2 YYREEE (reference sequence). V lost 4 bases to trimming and J lost 1 base; unmatched junction nucleotides: 5. The CDR3 covers 16 residues. The CDR3 region has the DNA TGTGCCAGCAGCCGAGGACAGGGGGCGCGCACAGATACGCAGTATTTT. Protein product: CASSRGQGARTDTQYF.

This clone turned up a few times. V is TRBV7-6 and J is TRBJ1-1; D may be TRBD1 (6 bases). This CDR3 comprises 14 residues. CDR1 is SGHVS, CDR2 FNYEAQ, per germline. With 3 bases removed from V and 0 bases from J, the gap between germline ends came to 8 bases. CDR3 region: CASSLGQLNTEAFF. CDR3 DNA: TGTGCCAGCAGCTTGGGACAACTGAACACTGAAGCTTTCTTT.

The chain combines TRBV4-1 with TRBJ1-5, with D possibly being TRBD1 (5 bases). Deletions cut 2 bases from V and 7 bases from J, with 18 bases between. The CDR3 spans 16 residues. Per the germline V gene, CDR1 is MGHRA and CDR2 is YSYEKL. For the CDR3, the DNA is TGCGCCAGCAGCCAAACGGGACTATTTAATAAGCAGCCCCAGCATTTT. Translated, it gives CASSQTGLFNKQPQHF.

The CDR3 here is CASSAHDGPAGTGSVSTF. In DNA, the CDR3 is TGTGCCAGCAGCGCCCATGATGGACCGGCCGGGACAGGGTCCGTATCCACCTTC. This chain uses TRBV9 with TRBJ1-2; 9 positions agree with TRBD1. Per germline, CDR1 SGDLS and CDR2 YYNGEE. The CDR3 has 18 amino acids. Unmatched junction bases numbered 25, after V lost 3 bases and J lost 13 bases.

This sequence joins TRBV5-6 and TRBJ1-1, with 9 bases lining up with TRBD1. Germline lookup yields CDR1 SGHDT and CDR2 YYEEEE. J lost 4 bases, V lost 2 bases, and 15 bases had no gene match. The CDR3 is 18 residues long. This CDR3 is CASSFYSGTGNVGTEAFF. The CDR3 nucleotides are TGTGCCAGCAGCTTCTATTCCGGGACAGGGAACGTGGGCACTGAAGCTTTCTTT.

This clone came up once. The CDR3 DNA is TGTGCCAGCAGCCTCACAGGGGGCGCCAGTGAAAAACTGTTTTTT. As protein: CASSLTGGASEKLFF. The chain couples TRBV9 to TRBJ1-4; 9 bases match TRBD1. With V trimmed by 4 bases and J by 7 bases, 8 bases remained unmatched. CDR1 is SGDLS, CDR2 YYNGEE, per germline. This CDR3 is built from 15 residues.

V usage is TRBV7-3 and J usage is TRBJ2-7; weak D call: TRBD2 (5 bases). The CDR3 sequence is 12 residues long. Trimming took off 5 bases at V and 6 bases at J, with 11 bases between the two ends. Looked up from germline, CDR1 is SGHTA and CDR2 is FQGTGA. The CDR3 nucleotides read TGTGCCAGCAGCAACCAGAGGGCCGAGCAGTACTTC. Encoded protein: CASSNQRAEQYF.

The gene calls are TRBV9 and TRBJ2-7, with 7 bases identical to TRBD1. The CDR3 runs to 15 residues. Germline CDR1 SGDLS, CDR2 YYNGEE. V lost 2 bases and J lost 0; bases outside the gene matches: 5. CDR3 protein: CASSVEGASSYEQYF. For the CDR3, the DNA is TGTGCCAGCAGCGTTGAGGGGGCCAGCTCCTACGAGCAGTACTTC.

This chain connects TRBV9 to TRBJ2-1, with a weak D call TRBD1 (5 bases). Germline assignment: CDR1 SGDLS and CDR2 YYNGEE. V shed 0 bases and J shed 5 bases, with 18 bases lying between them. This CDR3 comprises 17 residues. Here the CDR3 DNA reads TGTGCCAGCAGCGTAGGCAATAGAGTGGACACAAACAATGAGCAGTTCTTC. It codes for CASSVGNRVDTNNEQFF.

The chain is built from TRBV6-6 and TRBJ2-5, with TRBD1 matching 11 bases. This CDR3 is built from 15 residues. Germline V gives CDR1 MNHNY, CDR2 SVGAGI (reference sequence). Trimming at V came to 5 bases and at J to 4 bases, leaving 6 bases not matched to a gene. CDR3 coding DNA: TGTGCCAGCAGTCCCGGACAGGGGGCTATAGAGACCCAGTACTTC. It encodes CASSPGQGAIETQYF.

The rearrangement uses TRBV27 and TRBJ1-2; D perhaps matches TRBD1 (5 bases). Germline values: CDR1 MNHEY, CDR2 SMNVEV (reference sequence). The CDR3 covers 16 residues. The V end was cut by 2 bases, the J end by 1 base, with 14 bases between. In DNA form, the CDR3 reads TGTGCCAGCAGTTTAAGTACGGGGGGTCTTAACTATGGCTACACCTTC. As protein: CASSLSTGGLNYGYTF.

This chain joins TRBV5-6 and TRBJ1-2, with D unresolved. CDR3 length: 11 residues. Germline V CDR1 and CDR2: SGHDT, YYEEEE. Trimming left V 2 bases short and J 6 bases short, with 5 bases between. The CDR3 loop reads CASSLLNGYTF. The CDR3, as DNA: TGTGCCAGCAGCTTATTAAATGGCTACACCTTC.

The J gene is TRBJ2-3, the V gene TRBV27; 7 nucleotides match TRBD1. V gave up 4 bases and J gave up 8 bases; unmatched junction bases: 9. This CDR3 has 14 residues. Germline V gives CDR1 MNHEY, CDR2 SMNVEV (reference sequence). The CDR3 DNA is TGTGCCAGCAGTTACGGGACAGTTGAAGGTACGCAGTATTTT. Protein product: CASSYGTVEGTQYF.

In the case of this clone: One junction end does not reproduce the germline sequence, and a read error may be involved. The sample contains more than one DNA sequence encoding this CDR3. The chain uses TRBV28 and TRBJ2-7; 7 nucleotides match TRBD1. The CDR3 covers 14 residues. The germline CDR1 and CDR2 sequences are MDHEN and SYDVKM. CDR3 in DNA: TGTGCCAGCAGTTTAGCAGGGACAGTCTACGAGCAGTACTTT. It codes for CASSLAGTVYEQYF.

The chain carries TRBV28 and TRBJ2-7; 12 bases map to TRBD2. This CDR3 comprises 21 residues. Unmatched junction bases numbered 22, after V lost 5 bases and J lost 2 bases. Germline V lookup: CDR1 MDHEN, CDR2 SYDVKM. CDR3: CASSGPQPEQATSGSPYEQYF. In DNA, the CDR3 is TGTGCCAGCAGTGGACCACAGCCCGAGCAAGCGACTAGCGGGAGCCCCTACGAGCAGTACTTC.

This chain links TRBV5-6 with TRBJ2-7, with 8 bases identical to TRBD1. The length of the CDR3 is 15 residues. The V gene's germline CDR1 is SGHDT and CDR2 YYEEEE. Trimming took 4 bases from V and 5 from J; bases not matched to a gene: 11. CDR3 loop: CASSIIRDRFHEQYF. The DNA of the CDR3 is TGTGCCAGCAGCATCATCCGGGACAGGTTCCACGAGCAGTACTTC.

This clone was counted once. The chain uses TRBV19 and TRBJ1-1, with a tentative D call TRBD1 (6 bases). Germline CDR1 LNHDA, CDR2 SQIVND (reference sequence). The V end lost 0 bases, the J end lost 7 bases, and 15 bases lay between the germline ends. The CDR3 loop spans 15 amino acids. CDR3 in DNA: TGTGCCAGTAGTATAGACGGTTCCACAGGGCGTGAAGCTTTCTTT. Amino acid sequence: CASSIDGSTGREAFF.

The V and J genes are TRBV9 and TRBJ2-7; D may be TRBD1 (6 bases). The germline V gene has CDR1 SGDLS and CDR2 YYNGEE. Trimming shortened V by 4 bases and J by 2 bases, and 16 bases separated the two germline ends. The CDR3 contains 15 residues. DNA for the CDR3: TGTGCCAGCAGCCACCAATGGACAGAACCCTACGAGCAGTACTTC. Translation gives CASSHQWTEPYEQYF.

The V gene is TRBV19, the J gene TRBJ1-5; D remains unclear. The V and J ends lost 5 bases and 0 bases respectively, with 5 bases between them. Germline V CDR1 and CDR2: LNHDA, SQIVND (reference sequence). The CDR3 has 13 residues. CDR3 loop: CASSVRSNQPQHF. The CDR3 nucleotides are TGTGCCAGTAGTGTCCGTAGCAATCAGCCCCAGCATTTT. Drawing the rest from reference TRBV19 and TRBJ1-5, the complete variable domain is DGGITQSPKYLFRKEGQNVTLSCEQNLNHDAMYWYRQDPGQGLRLIYYSQIVNDFQKGDIAEGYSVSREKKESFPLTVTSAQKNPTAFYLCASSVRSNQPQHFGDGTRLSIL.

The chain's CDR3 is CASSLDGGGTQYF. CDR3 DNA: TGCGCCAGCAGCTTGGATGGGGGCGGCACGCAGTATTTT. The rearrangement links TRBV5-1 to TRBJ2-3; TRBD1 might be the D (6 bases). Germline CDR1 and CDR2: SGHRS and YFSETQ. The CDR3 runs 13 residues. Between the trimmed V and J ends, which lost 0 bases and 9 bases, there was a span of 11 bases.

This chain links TRBV28 with TRBJ2-7; D unclear. The germline CDR1 and CDR2 sequences are MDHEN and SYDVKM. This CDR3 contains 13 residues. V lost 6 bases to trimming and J lost 0 bases, with 9 bases between them. The CDR3 region is CASRTQDSYEQYF. CDR3 bases: TGTGCCAGCAGAACTCAGGACTCCTACGAGCAGTACTTC. The variable domain in full, with the rest retrieved from reference TRBV28 and TRBJ2-7, is DVKVTQSSRYLVKRTGEKVFLECVQDMDHENMFWYRQDPGLGLRLIYFSYDVKMKEKGDIPEGYSVSREKKERFSLILESASTNQTSMYLCASRTQDSYEQYFGPGTRLTVT.

The J gene is TRBJ2-5, the V gene TRBV6-5; perhaps TRBD2 as D (5 bases). Germline V gives CDR1 MNHEY, CDR2 SVGAGI. Trimming removed 0 bases at V and 7 bases at J, with 12 bases between. The CDR3 consists of 14 residues. The CDR3 loop reads CASSYSEGWGTQYF. CDR3 DNA sequence: TGTGCCAGCAGTTACTCTGAGGGATGGGGGACCCAGTACTTC.

This chain uses TRBV2 with TRBJ2-1; perhaps TRBD2 as D (6 bases). The CDR3 spans 15 residues. V gave up 5 bases and J gave up 4 bases, with 15 bases separating them. Germline CDR1 and CDR2: SNHLY and FYNNEI. DNA of the CDR3: TGTGCCAGCAGTAGACCGTCGGCGGGGTACAATGAGCAGTTCTTC. Encoded protein: CASSRPSAGYNEQFF. The full variable domain, its missing parts supplied by reference TRBV2 and TRBJ2-1, is EPEVTQTPSHQVTQMGQEVILRCVPISNHLYFYWYRQILGQKVEFLVSFYNNEISEKSEIFDDQFSVERPDGSNFTLKIRSTKLEDSAMYFCASSRPSAGYNEQFFGPGTRLTVL.

The rearrangement uses TRBV3-1 (or the pseudogene TRBV3-2) and TRBJ1-1, with D uncertain. Germline loops: CDR1 LGHDT, CDR2 YNNKEL (reference sequence). The CDR3 is 14 amino acids. The V end was cut by 0 bases, the J end by 1 base, with 6 bases between. CDR3 nucleotides: TGTGCCAGCAGCCAAGATCACAGGAACACTGAAGCTTTCTTT. Its translation is CASSQDHRNTEAFF.

The chain carries TRBV6-5 and TRBJ1-2; TRBD1 matches at 7 bases. CDR3 size: 15 residues. The V and J ends lost 4 bases and 0 bases, in that order; junction bases with no gene match: 5. Per the germline V gene, CDR1 is MNHEY and CDR2 is SVGAGI. The CDR3 is CASSSGTVSNYGYTF. The DNA for the CDR3 is TGTGCCAGCAGTTCTGGGACAGTATCTAACTATGGCTACACCTTC.

The chain links TRBV10-3 to TRBJ1-2; D is possibly TRBD1 (6 bases). The CDR3 is made up of 15 amino acids. Germline V CDR1 and CDR2: ENHRY, SYGVKD. V was cut by 1 base and J by 4 bases, with 13 bases left in between. In nucleotides, the CDR3 is TGTGCCATCAGTGAGTACCGGACAGCCATCTATGGCTACACCTTC. Its translation is CAISEYRTAIYGYTF.

The CDR3 DNA is TGTGCCAGCAGCCAAGCCTCGGTAGCGGGAGGGCGAAATGAGCAGTTCTTC. Translated: CASSQASVAGGRNEQFF. The chain recombines TRBV4-2 with TRBJ2-1; 11 nucleotides align to TRBD2. In germline, CDR1 is LGHNA, CDR2 YNFKEQ. The CDR3 sequence is 17 residues long. J gave up 7 bases and V 1 base, and 9 bases lay outside the gene matches.

CDR3 amino acids: CATSDLPPRQVSYEQYF. In nucleotides, the CDR3 is TGTGCCACCAGTGATTTACCCCCTAGACAGGTCAGCTACGAGCAGTACTTC. V and J are TRBV24-1 and TRBJ2-7; D might be TRBD1 (6 bases). There are 17 residues in the CDR3. Germline V gene lookup returns CDR1 KGHDR and CDR2 SFDVKD. V lost 1 base and J 3 bases, leaving 18 bases between the germline ends.

The genes are TRBV21-1 and TRBJ1-4. TRBV21-1 is a pseudogene. The CDR3 totals 12 residues. The CDR3 reads CASSKNSEKLFF. The CDR3 DNA sequence: TGTGCCAGCAGCAAAAACTCTGAAAAACTGTTTTTT.

CDR3: CSAMLTSAFTDTQYF. In DNA form, the CDR3 reads TGCAGCGCGATGCTGACTAGCGCCTTCACAGATACGCAGTATTTT. V is TRBV29-1 and J is TRBJ2-3, with 8 bases that match TRBD2. The length of the CDR3 is 15 residues. The germline V gene encodes CDR1 SQVTM and CDR2 ANQGSEA. V shed 7 bases and J 2 bases; nucleotides not matched to a gene: 11.